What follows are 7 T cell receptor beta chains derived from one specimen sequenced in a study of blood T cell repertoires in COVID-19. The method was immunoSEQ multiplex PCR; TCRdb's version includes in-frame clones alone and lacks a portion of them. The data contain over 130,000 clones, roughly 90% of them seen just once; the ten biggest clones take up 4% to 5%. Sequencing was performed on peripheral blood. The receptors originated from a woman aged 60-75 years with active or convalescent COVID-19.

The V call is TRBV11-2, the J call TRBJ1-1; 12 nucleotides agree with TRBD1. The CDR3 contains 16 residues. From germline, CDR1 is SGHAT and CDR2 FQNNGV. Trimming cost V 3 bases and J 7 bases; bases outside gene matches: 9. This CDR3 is CASSFSHGTGGFEAFF. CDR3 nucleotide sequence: TGTGCCAGCAGCTTCTCACACGGGACAGGGGGCTTTGAAGCTTTCTTT. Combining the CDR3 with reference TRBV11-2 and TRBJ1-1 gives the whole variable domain EAGVAQSPRYKIIEKRQSVAFWCNPISGHATLYWYQQILGQGPKLLIQFQNNGVVDDSQLPKDRFSAERLKGVDSTLKIQPAKLEDSAVYLCASSFSHGTGGFEAFFGQGTRLTVV.

The CDR3: CAISLSQGSDGYTF. The CDR3 region has the DNA TGTGCCATCAGTCTGAGCCAGGGATCGGATGGCTACACCTTC. V and J are TRBV10-3 and TRBJ1-2, with D perhaps TRBD1 (5 bases). The CDR3 runs to 14 residues. The germline CDR1 and CDR2 sequences are ENHRY and SYGVKD. Trimming left V 5 bases short and J 6 bases short, with 16 bases between.

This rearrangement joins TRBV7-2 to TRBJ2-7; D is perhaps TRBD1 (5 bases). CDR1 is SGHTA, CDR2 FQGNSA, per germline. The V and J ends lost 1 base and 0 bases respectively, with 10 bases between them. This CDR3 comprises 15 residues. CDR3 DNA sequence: TGTGCCAGCAGCTTAGTACAGGCCAGCTCCTACGAGCAGTACTTC. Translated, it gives CASSLVQASSYEQYF.

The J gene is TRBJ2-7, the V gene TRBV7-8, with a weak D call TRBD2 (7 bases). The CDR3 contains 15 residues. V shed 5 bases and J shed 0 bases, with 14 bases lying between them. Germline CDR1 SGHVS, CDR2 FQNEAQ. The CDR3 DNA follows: TGTGCCAGCAGCCAAAGGGGGGGCCACTCCTACGAGCAGTACTTC. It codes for CASSQRGGHSYEQYF.

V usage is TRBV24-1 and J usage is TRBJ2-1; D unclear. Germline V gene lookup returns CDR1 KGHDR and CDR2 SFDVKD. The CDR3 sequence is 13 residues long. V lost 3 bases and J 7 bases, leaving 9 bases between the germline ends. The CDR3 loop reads CATSDPGRNEQFF. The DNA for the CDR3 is TGTGCCACCAGTGATCCGGGTCGAAATGAGCAGTTCTTC.

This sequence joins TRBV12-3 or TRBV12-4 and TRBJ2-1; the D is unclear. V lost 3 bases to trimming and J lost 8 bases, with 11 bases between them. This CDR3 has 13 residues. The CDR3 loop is CASSLGSSDEQFF. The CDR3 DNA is TGTGCCAGCAGTTTGGGTAGCAGTGATGAGCAGTTCTTC.

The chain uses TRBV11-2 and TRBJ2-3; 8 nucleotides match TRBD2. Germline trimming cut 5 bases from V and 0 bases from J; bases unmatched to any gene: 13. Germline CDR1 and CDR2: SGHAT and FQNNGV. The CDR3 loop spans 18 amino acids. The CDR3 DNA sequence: TGTGCCAGCAGCATTCTTGCGGGGGGTGGCCCTAGCACAGATACGCAGTATTTT. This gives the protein CASSILAGGGPSTDTQYF. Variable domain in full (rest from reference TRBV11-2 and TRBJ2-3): EAGVAQSPRYKIIEKRQSVAFWCNPISGHATLYWYQQILGQGPKLLIQFQNNGVVDDSQLPKDRFSAERLKGVDSTLKIQPAKLEDSAVYLCASSILAGGGPSTDTQYFGPGTRLTVL.